This entry is about one TCR beta chain. The antigen is undetermined. Some clones are missing from TCRdb's copy, which holds only in-frame ones; the method was immunoSEQ multiplex PCR. Here the sample spans 85,000 to 90,000 clones, about 85% being singletons. The sample is drawn from a study of PD-L1 blockade in urothelial cancer. Study results and caveats: A below-median TCR clonality in blood before treatment predicted better survival.

Sample time point: pretreatment peripheral blood. Trimming removed 0 bases at V and 0 bases at J, with 12 bases between. This CDR3 is built from 17 residues. Per the germline V gene, CDR1 is MGHRA and CDR2 is YSYEKL. This receptor was taken from a man aged 55 to 69 with urothelial cancer. The chain combines TRBV4-1 with TRBJ1-5; possibly TRBD1 for D (6 bases). Sequences were derived from PBMCs, sampled around atezolizumab (anti-PD-L1) treatment. The CDR3 loop reads CASSQEAGAFSNQPQHF. The CDR3 region has the DNA TGCGCCAGCAGCCAAGAAGCGGGGGCTTTTAGCAATCAGCCCCAGCATTTT.